This section outlines one T cell receptor beta chain sequence together with its context. Its antigen is not identified. The CDR3 is made up of 13 amino acids. CDR1 and CDR2 (germline): SEHNR, FQNEAQ (reference sequence). Trimming at V came to 8 bases and at J to 6 bases, leaving 7 bases not matched to a gene. The source of the sample is a study of cytomegalovirus exposure and HLA in healthy donors. As for the study in general: The early release's HLA-typed donors yielded 78 million or so unique TCRs. Study outcomes and limitations: What a later analysis showed was that several of the most significant clusters appeared linked to common viral pathogens. As a later analysis revealed, most CMV-associated TCR beta chains appeared HLA-restricted.

Use of 60 Vbeta and 13 Jbeta primers characterized the PCR. The protocol was immunoSEQ multiplex PCR, while the TCRdb copy is restricted to in-frame clones and leaves out a portion. In the table there are 45,000 to 60,000 clones, approximately 65% of which are singletons. The sequencing input was PBMCs. This chain links TRBV7-9 with TRBJ2-1; 7 positions agree with TRBD2. The receptor was derived from a man aged 25 to 40 in good health and CMV-seronegative. CDR3 nucleotides: TGTGCCAGCCTACCGGGACTATTCAATGAGCAGTTCTTC. Its protein is CASLPGLFNEQFF.